There are a few counts of the clone carrying this TCR beta chain. This specimen comes from a study of control samples from healthy donors and cancer patients. The repertoire was sequenced with immunoSEQ multiplex PCR; TCRdb's copy has only in-frame clones and lacks some. The sample contains 100,000 to 150,000 clones, about nine tenths of which appear only once. Input material: blood. The clonotype was recovered from a man aged 35-49 years in good health.

The CDR3 DNA reads TGTGCCTGGAGTACGACAGAAACCGGGGAGCTGTTTTTT. This codes for CAWSTTETGELFF. The rearrangement joins TRBV30 to TRBJ2-2, with D maybe TRBD1 (5 bases). The CDR3 is 13 residues long. Germline assignment: CDR1 GTSNPN and CDR2 SVGIG (reference sequence). V was pared by 2 bases and J by 5 bases, with 9 bases between.